This T cell receptor beta chain was captured by sequencing in a study of shared clonotypes between healthy human individuals. CDR3 length equals 17 residues. The V gene end was trimmed by 6 bases and the J gene end by 0 bases; junction bases not matched to a gene: 13. Germline loops: CDR1 MNHEY, CDR2 SMNVEV (reference sequence). Genomic DNA per cell subset filled all wells of several immunoSEQ plates. Sorted-subset replicate PCRs used roughly 210 ng of genomic DNA. This amount corresponded to tens of thousands of T cell genomes. Profiling relied on immunoSEQ multiplex PCR, and the TCRdb table lists in-frame clones only, not all of them. In the table there are about 2.4 million clones, around 90% of which are singletons. In the CD4+ fraction, cells were divided into CD45RA+ naive and CD45RA-negative memory subsets.

The sample consisted of naive CD4+ T cells sorted from blood. Subset here: CD45RA+ positively selected. The rearrangement links TRBV27 to TRBJ2-7; 8 bases agree with TRBD2. This TCR derives from a man aged 18 to 30 in good health. The CDR3 here is CASSRISGSGSSYEQYF. The CDR3 nucleotides are TGTGCCAGCAGCCGTATAAGCGGGAGTGGAAGCTCCTACGAGCAGTACTTC.